This T cell receptor beta chain comes out of a study of T cells after yellow fever vaccination. Overall study context: It was SMART-Seq v4 Ultra Low Input that prepared the fractions with low cell numbers.

CDR1 and CDR2 from the germline V gene are SGHTA and FQGNSA. V was shortened by 4 bases and J by 0 bases, with 13 bases between the two germline ends. This CDR3 spans 15 amino acids. A 5'RACE template-switching step, the method used to make TCR cDNA, added a universal primer site and UMIs. TCRdb fed the 5' RACE reads into MiXCR, producing one record per CDR3 protein. The data contain some 320,000 distinct CDR3 sequences, 9.5% to 12% of them singletons. This clonotype was seen more than once but under ten times. Antigen specificity is unknown. Findings of the study overall: Subsequent booster samples again held most clones from primary vaccination (around 96% CD4, nearly 90% CD8). Repertoires obtained by FACS sorting could include abundant clonotypes that entered as contaminants from the bulk population.

The gene calls are TRBV7-2 and TRBJ2-7; no definite D call. The specimen comprised CD4+ T cells sorted from PBMCs, sampled 45 days after the yellow fever booster vaccination. This receptor was taken from a man aged 18 to 35 who received the YFV17D yellow fever vaccine. CDR3 sequence (DNA): TGTGCCAGCAGCTCCTACGTCGGCAGCTCCTACGAGCAGTACGTC. Protein product: CASSSYVGSSYEQYV.